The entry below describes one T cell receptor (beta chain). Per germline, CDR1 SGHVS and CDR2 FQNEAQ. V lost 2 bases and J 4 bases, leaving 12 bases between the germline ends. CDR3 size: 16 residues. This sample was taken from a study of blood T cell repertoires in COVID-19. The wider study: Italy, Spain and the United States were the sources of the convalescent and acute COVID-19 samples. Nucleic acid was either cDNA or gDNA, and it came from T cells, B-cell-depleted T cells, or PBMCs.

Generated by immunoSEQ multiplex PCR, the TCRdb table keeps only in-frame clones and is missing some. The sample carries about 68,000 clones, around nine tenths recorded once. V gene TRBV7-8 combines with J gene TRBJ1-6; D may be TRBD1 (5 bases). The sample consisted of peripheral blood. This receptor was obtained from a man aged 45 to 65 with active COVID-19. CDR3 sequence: CASSLQGARYNSPLHF. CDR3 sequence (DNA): TGTGCCAGCAGCTTACAAGGGGCGCGGTATAATTCACCCCTCCACTTT.